These 8 T cell receptor beta chains came from one sample sequenced in a study of blood T cell repertoires in COVID-19. Repertoires were generated with immunoSEQ multiplex PCR, while TCRdb's copy carries only in-frame clones and drops some. Of about 170,000 clones listed, roughly 88% are singletons. Sequencing was carried out using peripheral blood. The receptor source for this set is a young man with COVID-19, enrolled during active disease.

Turning to this clone: Compared with germline, one end of the junction differs, possibly owing to a read error. This rearrangement joins TRBV9 to TRBJ1-4; 7 bases fit TRBD1. The CDR3 is made up of 15 amino acids. Germline lookup yields CDR1 SGDLS and CDR2 YYNGEE. Written as DNA, the CDR3 is TGTGCCAGCAGCTCACACCAGGGGGTCGGAGAAAAACTGCTTTTT. This codes for CASSSHQGVGEKLLF.

This rearrangement joins TRBV5-8 to TRBJ2-2; 9 bases line up with TRBD1. The CDR3 totals 16 residues. J lost 6 bases, V lost 0 bases, and 6 bases had no gene match. Germline V gene data show CDR1 as SGHTS and CDR2 as YDEGEE. The CDR3 loop is CASSLVGQGNSGELFF. The CDR3 bases are TGTGCCAGCAGCTTGGTGGGACAGGGTAATTCCGGGGAGCTGTTTTTT.

This sequence joins TRBV28 and TRBJ1-4, with 9 positions matching TRBD1. The CDR3 runs 14 residues. The V and J ends lost 3 bases and 5 bases, in that order; junction bases with no gene match: 1. The germline V gene encodes CDR1 MDHEN and CDR2 SYDVKM. CDR3 DNA: TGTGCCAGCAGTTTGACAGGGGGGAATGAAAAACTGTTTTTT. It codes for CASSLTGGNEKLFF. Full variable domain (missing parts from reference TRBV28 and TRBJ1-4): DVKVTQSSRYLVKRTGEKVFLECVQDMDHENMFWYRQDPGLGLRLIYFSYDVKMKEKGDIPEGYSVSREKKERFSLILESASTNQTSMYLCASSLTGGNEKLFFGSGTQLSVL.

The CDR3 here is CASVLAGINEQFF. In nucleotides, the CDR3 is TGTGCCAGCGTCCTAGCGGGAATCAATGAGCAGTTCTTC. V is TRBV28 and J is TRBJ2-1; 9 bases match TRBD2. The CDR3 runs 13 residues. V was clipped by 8 bases and J by 6 bases; unmatched bases: 5. Germline V CDR1 and CDR2: MDHEN, SYDVKM.

The V gene is TRBV27, the J gene TRBJ2-7, with 13 bases matching TRBD2. Per the germline V gene, CDR1 is MNHEY and CDR2 is SMNVEV (reference sequence). V was pared by 7 bases and J by 2 bases, with 5 bases of the junction left unmatched. This CDR3 contains 15 residues. CDR3 nucleotides: TGTGCCAGCAAATCAGGGACTAGCGGGGCCTACGAGCAGTACTTC. It codes for CASKSGTSGAYEQYF.

The chain recombines TRBV7-3 with TRBJ2-1, with TRBD1 identical over 8 bases. CDR3 length: 14 amino acids. V gave up 6 bases and J gave up 8 bases; unmatched junction bases: 9. CDR1 and CDR2 (germline): SGHTA, FQGTGA. CDR3 amino acids: CASRAGTGSHEQFF. DNA for the CDR3: TGTGCCAGCAGAGCCGGGACAGGTTCGCATGAGCAGTTCTTC.

The chain links TRBV2 to TRBJ1-1; TRBD1 aligns across 7 bases. Per germline, CDR1 SNHLY and CDR2 FYNNEI. V gave up 7 bases and J gave up 4 bases; unmatched junction bases: 9. CDR3 size: 14 residues. CDR3 loop: CASKERQGGTEAFF. Here the CDR3 DNA reads TGTGCCAGCAAAGAGAGACAGGGAGGCACTGAAGCTTTCTTT.

The CDR3 coding sequence is TGTGCCAGCAGCCCAAGAGCGGGAGAGAGCTACGAGCAGTACTTC. Its protein is CASSPRAGESYEQYF. The rearrangement uses TRBV9 and TRBJ2-7; 8 nucleotides align to TRBD2. Germline CDR1 and CDR2: SGDLS and YYNGEE. The CDR3 is made up of 15 amino acids. V trimming: 4 bases; J trimming: 3 bases; junction bases outside the gene matches: 9.